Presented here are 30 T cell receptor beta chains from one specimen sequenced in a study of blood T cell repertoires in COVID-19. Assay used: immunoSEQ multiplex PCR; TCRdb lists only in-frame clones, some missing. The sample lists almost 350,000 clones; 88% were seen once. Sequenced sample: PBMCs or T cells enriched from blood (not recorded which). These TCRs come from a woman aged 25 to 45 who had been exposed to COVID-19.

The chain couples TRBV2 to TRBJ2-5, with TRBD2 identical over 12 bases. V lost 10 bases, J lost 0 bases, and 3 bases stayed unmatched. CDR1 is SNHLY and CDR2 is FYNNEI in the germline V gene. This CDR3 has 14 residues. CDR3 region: CATRTSGNQETQYF. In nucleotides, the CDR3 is TGTGCCACCAGGACTAGCGGGAACCAAGAGACCCAGTACTTC.

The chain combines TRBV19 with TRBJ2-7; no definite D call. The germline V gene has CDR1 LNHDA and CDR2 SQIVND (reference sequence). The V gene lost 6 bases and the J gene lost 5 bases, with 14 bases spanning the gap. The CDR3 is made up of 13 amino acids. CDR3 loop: CASRSTGYDEQYF. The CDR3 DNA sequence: TGTGCCAGTAGATCCACCGGTTACGACGAGCAGTACTTC.

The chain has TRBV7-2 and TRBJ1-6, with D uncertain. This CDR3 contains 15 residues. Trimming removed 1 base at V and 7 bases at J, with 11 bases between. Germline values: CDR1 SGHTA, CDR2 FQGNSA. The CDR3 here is CASSLVNPGNSPLHF. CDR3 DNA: TGTGCCAGCAGCTTAGTAAACCCGGGGAATTCACCCCTCCACTTT.

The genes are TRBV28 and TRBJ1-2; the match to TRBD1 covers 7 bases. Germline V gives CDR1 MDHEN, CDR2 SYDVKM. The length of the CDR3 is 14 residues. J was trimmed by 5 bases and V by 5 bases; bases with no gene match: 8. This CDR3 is CASSPGTELYGYTF. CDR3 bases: TGTGCCAGCAGTCCTGGGACAGAACTATATGGCTACACCTTC.

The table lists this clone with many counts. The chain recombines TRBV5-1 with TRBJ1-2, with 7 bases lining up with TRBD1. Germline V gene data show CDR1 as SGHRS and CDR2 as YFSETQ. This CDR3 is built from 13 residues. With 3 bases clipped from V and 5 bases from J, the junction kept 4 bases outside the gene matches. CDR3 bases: TGCGCCAGCAGCTGGGACAGAATATATGGCTACACCTTC. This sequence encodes CASSWDRIYGYTF.

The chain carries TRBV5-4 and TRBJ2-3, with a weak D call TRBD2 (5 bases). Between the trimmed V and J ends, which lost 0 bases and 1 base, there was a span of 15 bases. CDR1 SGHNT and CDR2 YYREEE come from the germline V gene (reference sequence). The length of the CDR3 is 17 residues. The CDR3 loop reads CASSLGPPGIGTDTQYF. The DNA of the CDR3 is TGTGCCAGCAGCTTGGGCCCCCCGGGAATTGGCACAGATACGCAGTATTTT.

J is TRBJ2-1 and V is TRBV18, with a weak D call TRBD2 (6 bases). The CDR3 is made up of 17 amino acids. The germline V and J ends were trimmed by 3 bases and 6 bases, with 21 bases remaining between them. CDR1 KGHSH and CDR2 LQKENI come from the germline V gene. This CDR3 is CASSPPLPSRRGNEQFF. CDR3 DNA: TGTGCCAGCTCACCCCCCCTTCCTAGCCGGCGGGGCAATGAGCAGTTCTTC.

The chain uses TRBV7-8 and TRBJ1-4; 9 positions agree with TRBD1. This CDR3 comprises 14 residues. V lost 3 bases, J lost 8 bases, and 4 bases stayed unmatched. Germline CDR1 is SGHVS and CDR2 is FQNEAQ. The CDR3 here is CASSFDRGREKLFF. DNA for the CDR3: TGTGCCAGCAGCTTTGACAGGGGGAGGGAAAAACTGTTTTTT.

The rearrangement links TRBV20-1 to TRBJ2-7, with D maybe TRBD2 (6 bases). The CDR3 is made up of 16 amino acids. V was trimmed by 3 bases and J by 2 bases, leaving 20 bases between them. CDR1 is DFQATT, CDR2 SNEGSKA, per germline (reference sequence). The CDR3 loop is CSASLVLGGAAYEQYF. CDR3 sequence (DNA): TGCAGTGCTAGTCTGGTGTTGGGAGGCGCCGCCTACGAGCAGTACTTC.

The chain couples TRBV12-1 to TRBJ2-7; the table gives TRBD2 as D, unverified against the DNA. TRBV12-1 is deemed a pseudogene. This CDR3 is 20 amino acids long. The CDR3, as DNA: TGTGCCAGCAGACATTGTCGTGGACTAGCGGAAGTAGATGAAGCCTACGAGCAGTACTTC. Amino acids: CASRHCRGLAEVDEAYEQYF.

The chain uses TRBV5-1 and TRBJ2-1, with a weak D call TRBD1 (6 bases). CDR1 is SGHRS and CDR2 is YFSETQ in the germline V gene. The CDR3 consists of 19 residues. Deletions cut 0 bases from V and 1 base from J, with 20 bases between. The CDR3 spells CASSLALLTGKGSYNEQFF. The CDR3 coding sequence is TGCGCCAGCAGCTTGGCTTTGCTAACAGGGAAGGGATCCTACAATGAGCAGTTCTTC.

CDR3 protein: CASSTAANQPQHF. CDR3 in DNA: TGTGCCAGCAGCACTGCAGCGAATCAGCCCCAGCATTTT. V usage is TRBV12-3 or TRBV12-4 and J usage is TRBJ1-5; D remains ambiguous. Trimming cost V 6 bases and J 4 bases, with 10 bases left between them. CDR3 length: 13 residues.

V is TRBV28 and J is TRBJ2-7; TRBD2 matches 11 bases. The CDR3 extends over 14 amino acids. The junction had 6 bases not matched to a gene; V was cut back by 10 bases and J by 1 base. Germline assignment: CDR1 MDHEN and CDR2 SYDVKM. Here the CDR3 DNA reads TGTGCCACCGTTACTAGCGGGAGTTCCTACGAGCAGTACTTC. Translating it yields CATVTSGSSYEQYF.

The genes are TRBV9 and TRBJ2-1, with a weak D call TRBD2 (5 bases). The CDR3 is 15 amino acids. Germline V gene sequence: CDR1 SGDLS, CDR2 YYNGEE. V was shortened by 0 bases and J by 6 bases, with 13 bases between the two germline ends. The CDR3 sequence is CASSVGHRGSNEQFF. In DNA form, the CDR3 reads TGTGCCAGCAGCGTAGGTCATCGAGGGAGCAATGAGCAGTTCTTC.

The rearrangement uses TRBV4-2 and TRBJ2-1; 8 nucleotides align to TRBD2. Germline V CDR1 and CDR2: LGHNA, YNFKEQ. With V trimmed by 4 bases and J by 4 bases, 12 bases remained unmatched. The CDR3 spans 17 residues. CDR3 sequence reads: CASSRTGTRGTYNEQFF. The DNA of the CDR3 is TGTGCCAGCAGCCGTACCGGGACTAGAGGGACATACAATGAGCAGTTCTTC.

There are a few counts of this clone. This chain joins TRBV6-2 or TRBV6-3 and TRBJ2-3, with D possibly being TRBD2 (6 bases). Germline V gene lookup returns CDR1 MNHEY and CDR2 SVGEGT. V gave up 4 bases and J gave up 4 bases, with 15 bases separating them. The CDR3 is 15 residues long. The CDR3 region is CASSSPTGVPDTQYF. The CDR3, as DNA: TGTGCCAGCAGTTCTCCCACGGGGGTGCCAGATACGCAGTATTTT.

The CDR3 protein is CASSLVLAGATGELFF. CDR3 nucleotides: TGTGCCAGCAGCCTCGTGTTAGCGGGTGCCACCGGGGAGCTGTTTTTT. The chain joins TRBV11-3 to TRBJ2-2; TRBD2 matches 7 bases. Germline CDR1 is SGHNT and CDR2 is YENEEA. Unmatched junction bases numbered 10, after V lost 5 bases and J lost 4 bases. The CDR3 runs 16 residues.

The CDR3 loop reads CASSIGFASGETQYF. CDR3 coding DNA: TGTGCCAGTAGTATAGGGTTCGCTAGCGGAGAGACCCAGTACTTC. V and J are TRBV19 and TRBJ2-5; 7 bases align to TRBD2. Germline V gene lookup returns CDR1 LNHDA and CDR2 SQIVND (reference sequence). V shed 1 base, J shed 4 bases, and the junction held 6 bases outside the gene matches. The CDR3 spans 15 residues.

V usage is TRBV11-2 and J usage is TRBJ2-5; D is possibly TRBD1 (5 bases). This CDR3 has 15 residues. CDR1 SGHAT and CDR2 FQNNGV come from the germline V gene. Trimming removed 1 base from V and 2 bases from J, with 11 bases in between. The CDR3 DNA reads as TGTGCCAGCAGCTTAGCCCTAGGGGTTCAAGAGACCCAGTACTTC. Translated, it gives CASSLALGVQETQYF. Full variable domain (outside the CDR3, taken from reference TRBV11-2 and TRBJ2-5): EAGVAQSPRYKIIEKRQSVAFWCNPISGHATLYWYQQILGQGPKLLIQFQNNGVVDDSQLPKDRFSAERLKGVDSTLKIQPAKLEDSAVYLCASSLALGVQETQYFGPGTRLLVL.

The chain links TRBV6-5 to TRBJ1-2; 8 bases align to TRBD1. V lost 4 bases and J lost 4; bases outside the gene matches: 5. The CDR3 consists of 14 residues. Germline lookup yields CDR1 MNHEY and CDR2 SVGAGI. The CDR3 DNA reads TGTGCCAGCAGTTCCGGACAGGGTCCCTATGGCTACACCTTC. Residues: CASSSGQGPYGYTF.

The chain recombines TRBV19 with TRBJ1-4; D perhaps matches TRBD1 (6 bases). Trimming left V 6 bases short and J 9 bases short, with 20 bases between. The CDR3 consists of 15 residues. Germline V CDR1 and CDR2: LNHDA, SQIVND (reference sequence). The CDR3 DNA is TGTGCCAGTAGCCTATTTACCGGGACAAATCAAAAACTGTTTTTT. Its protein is CASSLFTGTNQKLFF.

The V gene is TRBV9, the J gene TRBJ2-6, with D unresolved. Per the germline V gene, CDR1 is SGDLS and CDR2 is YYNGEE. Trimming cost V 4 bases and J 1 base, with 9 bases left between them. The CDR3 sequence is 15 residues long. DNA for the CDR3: TGTGCCAGCAGCCTCAGGTTGTCTGGGGCCAACGTCCTGACTTTC. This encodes CASSLRLSGANVLTF. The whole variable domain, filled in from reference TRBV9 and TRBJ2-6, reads DSGVTQTPKHLITATGQRVTLRCSPRSGDLSVYWYQQSLDQGLQFLIQYYNGEERAKGNILERFSAQQFPDLHSELNLSSLELGDSALYFCASSLRLSGANVLTFGAGSRLTVL.

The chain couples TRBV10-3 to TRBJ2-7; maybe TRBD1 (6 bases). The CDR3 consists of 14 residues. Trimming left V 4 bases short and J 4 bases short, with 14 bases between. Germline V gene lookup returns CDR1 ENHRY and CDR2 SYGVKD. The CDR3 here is CAISATGNRYEQYF. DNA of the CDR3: TGTGCCATCAGTGCCACAGGGAATCGGTACGAGCAGTACTTC.

The CDR3 reads CASSPRQKNQPQHF. In nucleotides, the CDR3 is TGTGCCAGCTCACCGAGGCAGAAAAATCAGCCCCAGCATTTT. V is TRBV18 and J is TRBJ1-5; D unclear. The V end lost 3 bases, the J end lost 4 bases, and 10 bases lay between the germline ends. The CDR3 covers 14 residues. Germline V gene lookup returns CDR1 KGHSH and CDR2 LQKENI.

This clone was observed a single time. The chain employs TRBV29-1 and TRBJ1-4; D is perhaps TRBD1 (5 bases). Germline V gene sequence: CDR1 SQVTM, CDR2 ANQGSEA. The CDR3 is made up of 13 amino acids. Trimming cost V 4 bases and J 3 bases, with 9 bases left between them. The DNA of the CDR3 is TGCAGCGTTGTAAGGGGTGCTAATGAAAAACTGTTTTTT. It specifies CSVVRGANEKLFF.

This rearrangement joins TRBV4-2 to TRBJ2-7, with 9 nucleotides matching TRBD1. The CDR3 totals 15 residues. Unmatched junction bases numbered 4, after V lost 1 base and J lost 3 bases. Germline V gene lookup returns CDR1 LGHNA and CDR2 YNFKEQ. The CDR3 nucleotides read TGTGCCAGCAGCCAAGGGGACAGGGAATTCTACGAGCAGTACTTC. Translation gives CASSQGDREFYEQYF.

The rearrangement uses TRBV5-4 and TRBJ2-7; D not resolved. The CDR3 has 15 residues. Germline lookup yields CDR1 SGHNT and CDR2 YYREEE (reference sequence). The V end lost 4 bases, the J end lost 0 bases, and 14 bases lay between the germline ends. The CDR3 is CASSHNPGSSYEQYF. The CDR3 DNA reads TGTGCCAGCAGCCACAACCCAGGCAGCTCCTACGAGCAGTACTTC.

The CDR3 protein is CASSLVQPTSSYYNEQFF. The DNA for the CDR3 is TGTGCCAGCAGCTTAGTACAACCGACTAGCAGCTACTACAATGAGCAGTTCTTC. The chain recombines TRBV11-2 with TRBJ2-1; TRBD2 agrees at 7 bases. The V segment lost 1 base and the J segment 3 bases; nucleotides outside the gene matches: 12. CDR1 and CDR2 from the germline V gene are SGHAT and FQNNGV. The CDR3 spans 18 residues.

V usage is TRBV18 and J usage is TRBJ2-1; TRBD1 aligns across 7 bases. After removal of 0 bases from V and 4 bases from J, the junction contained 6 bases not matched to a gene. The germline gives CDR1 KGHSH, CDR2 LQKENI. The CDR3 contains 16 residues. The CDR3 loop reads CASSPPNYRGYNEQFF. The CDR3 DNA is TGTGCCAGCTCACCACCTAATTACAGGGGTTACAATGAGCAGTTCTTC.

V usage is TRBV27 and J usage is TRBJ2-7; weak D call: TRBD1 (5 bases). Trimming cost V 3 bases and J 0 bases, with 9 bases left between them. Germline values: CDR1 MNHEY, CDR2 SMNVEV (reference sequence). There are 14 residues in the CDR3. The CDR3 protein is CASSLIRDSYEQYF. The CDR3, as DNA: TGTGCCAGCAGTTTGATCAGGGACTCCTACGAGCAGTACTTC.